This T cell receptor beta chain was sequenced for a study of T cell repertoires in cytomegalovirus infection. The overall study: Use of recently identified HLA-C-restricted and well-studied HLA-B-restricted CMV epitopes was part of the study. Public TCR beta signatures provided an indication of both CMV infection and a matching HLA type.

As for this clonotype: Its antigen is unknown.

Trimming removed 2 bases from V and 7 bases from J, with 11 bases in between. Germline assignment: CDR1 MNHEY and CDR2 SVGEGT. This CDR3 has 13 residues. TCRdb analysed the reads with MiXCR anew, one entry per CDR3 protein. The data contain around 430,000 distinct CDR3 sequences, roughly 46% of them singletons. The sequences come from cultured PBMCs, collected from culture after CMV antigen stimulation. The sequence derives from a human donor in good health (CMV status not recorded). Some clones in this sample may be carry-over from other donors' samples. The V gene is TRBV6-2 or TRBV6-3, the J gene TRBJ2-5; D remains unclear. For the CDR3, the DNA is TGTGCCAGCAGTTACGGGCCTTACGGGACCCAGTACTTC. Translated: CASSYGPYGTQYF.